This passage covers 31 T cell receptor beta chains from one sample sequenced in a study of tumor and adjacent non-tumor tissue in lung cancer. The template was RNA from unsorted bulk tissue. TCRbeta libraries were built with three rounds of nested PCR, modified from ARM-PCR. One entry per CDR3 protein results from TCRdb running MiXCR on the multiplex PCR reads. The repertoire has more than 60,000 distinct CDR3 sequences, 77% of them found once; the top ten carry 9.5% to 15%. Source material: lung tumor tissue. The receptors come from a woman aged 45-59 years with non-small cell lung cancer.

A note on this clonotype: This CDR3 fails to terminate in the conserved phenylalanine or tryptophan, so it likely reflects a read error. V is TRBV20-1 and J is TRBJ1-6; D is perhaps TRBD1 (5 bases). In germline, CDR1 is DFQATT, CDR2 SNEGSKA (reference sequence). The CDR3 is made up of 12 amino acids. The CDR3 loop reads CNASWGNSPLHL. The CDR3 DNA is TGCAATGCTAGTTGGGGGAATTCACCCCTCCACCTT.

This clonotype was counted between two and nine times. The chain uses TRBV12-3 or TRBV12-4 and TRBJ2-1, with 7 nucleotides matching TRBD1. J gave up 5 bases and V 6 bases, and 10 bases lay outside the gene matches. CDR3 size: 15 residues. The CDR3 DNA follows: TGTGCCAGCAGGCCCCCAGGGGGAAGGGACAATGAGCAGTTCTTC. It translates to CASRPPGGRDNEQFF.

As to this clonotype: This may come from a read error, since a much larger clone is one base off. J is TRBJ1-4 and V is TRBV30; perhaps TRBD1 as D (5 bases). V shed 4 bases and J shed 6 bases, with 15 bases lying between them. Germline values: CDR1 GTSNPN, CDR2 SVGIG (reference sequence). This CDR3 has 14 residues. The CDR3 is CAWTWQGWDEKLFF. The CDR3, as DNA: TGTGCCTGGACTTGGCAGGGATGGGATGAAAAACTGTTTTTT.

This clonotype has a single count. One junction end does not reproduce the germline sequence, and a read error may be involved. The chain links TRBV5-1 to TRBJ2-7; D is tentatively TRBD1 or TRBD2 (5 bases each). The germline CDR1 and CDR2 sequences are SGHRS and YFSETQ. This CDR3 comprises 14 residues. CDR3 in DNA: TGCGCCATCAGCTTGGAGGCAGGACACTACGAGCAGTACTTC. Amino acids: CAISLEAGHYEQYF.

In the case of this clonotype: A read error may explain this, as a much larger clone is one base away. The genes are TRBV5-1 and TRBJ1-1, with a possible D match to TRBD1 (5 bases). This CDR3 is built from 13 residues. The V gene lost 0 bases and the J gene lost 3 bases, with 6 bases spanning the gap. CDR1 SGHRS and CDR2 YFSETQ come from the germline V gene. CDR3 in DNA: TGCGCCAGCAGCTTGGTGGGGGACACTGAAGCTTTCTTT. Protein product: CASSLVGDTEAFF.

In its sample, this clonotype was seen a few times. As DNA, the CDR3 is TGTGCCAGCGGCGGGGTTTTCTCCTACGAGCAGTACTTC. Translating gives CASGGVFSYEQYF. The gene calls are TRBV2 and TRBJ2-7, with D perhaps TRBD2 (6 bases). Trimming pared 8 bases from V and 0 bases from J, leaving 11 bases between. CDR3 size: 13 residues. Germline-derived CDR1 and CDR2 are SNHLY and FYNNEI.

Notes on this clonotype: A junction end diverges from the germline sequence, so it may reflect a read error. This chain joins TRBV5-1 and TRBJ2-2; possible D gene TRBD2, 5 bases. The CDR3 consists of 15 residues. Germline values: CDR1 SGHRS, CDR2 YFSETQ. The CDR3 region is CASSLGNGSTGELFF. Here the CDR3 DNA reads TGCGCCAGCAGCTTGGGGAACGGCTCCACCGGGGAGCTATTTTTT.

Remarks on this clonotype: A junction end diverges from the germline sequence, so it may reflect a read error. The chain has TRBV6-1 and TRBJ2-7, with D perhaps matching TRBD2 (6 bases). Germline lookup yields CDR1 MNHNS and CDR2 SASEGT. This CDR3 has 14 residues. The CDR3 reads CASSECLEGYEQYF. The CDR3 DNA follows: TGTGCCAGCAGTGAATGTTTGGAGGGCTACGAGCAGTATTTC.

About this clonotype itself: Given a far larger clone just one base away, this is likely a sequencing read error. The chain employs TRBV28 and TRBJ1-6; tentatively, D is TRBD1 (5 bases). Looked up from germline, CDR1 is MDHEN and CDR2 is SYDVKM. CDR3 length: 13 amino acids. DNA of the CDR3: TGTGCCAGCAGTGGGACCGGGGATTCACTCCTCCACTTT. The encoded protein is CASSGTGDSLLHF.

This chain links TRBV6-5 with TRBJ2-6; a weak D match, TRBD2 (5 bases). Trimming removed 7 bases at V and 10 bases at J, with 26 bases between. Germline V gene lookup returns CDR1 MNHEY and CDR2 SVGAGI. CDR3 size: 17 residues. For the CDR3, the DNA is TGTGCCAGCACTAGTGGCACTAGTAGCTCTGAGACTAACGTCCTGACTTTC. Its protein is CASTSGTSSSETNVLTF.

The table lists this clonotype with many counts. This may stem from a read error, because a much larger clone lies one nucleotide away. The chain carries TRBV11-2 and TRBJ2-3; TRBD2 might be the D (5 bases). This CDR3 is 13 amino acids long. CDR1 SGHAT and CDR2 FQNNGV come from the germline V gene. CDR3 in DNA: TGTGCCAGCAGCTTTACCCAACTAGATATGCAGTATTTT. It yields the protein CASSFTQLDMQYF.

A remark on this clonotype: One end of the junction is discordant with germline, which a read error may explain. The CDR3 spells CVSPRRAGETHYF. The CDR3 DNA is TGTGTCAGCCCGCGGAGGGCCGGGGAGACCCACTACTTC. J is TRBJ2-5 and V is TRBV12-3 or TRBV12-4; D is perhaps TRBD2 (6 bases). The CDR3 length is 13 residues.

Notes on this clonotype: At one end the junction does not follow the germline gene, possibly because of a read error. V usage is TRBV5-6 and J usage is TRBJ2-1; D is ambiguous. This CDR3 contains 11 residues. CDR1 is SGHDT, CDR2 YYEEEE, per germline. The CDR3 nucleotides are TGTGGCAGCAGCTTTAGCAGCGAGCACTTCTTC. As protein: CGSSFSSEHFF.

The genes are TRBV29-1 and TRBJ2-3; a possible D gene is TRBD1 (5 bases). This CDR3 is 13 amino acids long. Germline loops: CDR1 SQVTM, CDR2 ANQGSEA. V gave up 5 bases and J gave up 3 bases, with 12 bases separating them. The CDR3 loop is CSVKQGNTDTQYF. CDR3 DNA sequence: TGCAGCGTTAAGCAGGGTAATACAGATACGCAGTATTTT.

This sequence joins TRBV11-2 and TRBJ2-7, with unresolved D. The CDR3 sequence is 15 residues long. V lost 6 bases and J lost 2, with 17 bases in between. Germline V gene data show CDR1 as SGHAT and CDR2 as FQNNGV. The CDR3 DNA sequence: TGTGCCAGCAGACGAATGCGATACAAGACCTACGAGCAGTACTTC. Residues: CASRRMRYKTYEQYF.

As to this clonotype: Because the CDR3 is missing its conserved closing phenylalanine or tryptophan, this is likely a read error. The DNA is omitted, as the CDR3 cannot be located on it reliably, and the CDR3 follows TCRdb's listing. V and J are TRBV29-1 and TRBJ2-1; TRBD1 is the table's D call and was not checked against the DNA. Germline V gives CDR1 SQVTM, CDR2 ANQGSEA. The CDR3 has 15 amino acids, counting both end residues. CDR3 amino acids: CSVELSGSPYNEQLY.

This rearrangement joins TRBV13 to TRBJ2-6, with D unclear. V was clipped by 6 bases and J by 0 bases, with 6 bases between them. This CDR3 comprises 14 residues. Germline lookup yields CDR1 PRHDT and CDR2 FYEKMQ (reference sequence). The CDR3 nucleotides are TGTGCCAGCAGTTTCCCCTCTGGGGCCAACGTCCTGACTTTC. Translation gives CASSFPSGANVLTF. The complete variable domain, with remaining parts taken from reference TRBV13 and TRBJ2-6, reads AAGVIQSPRHLIKEKRETATLKCYPIPRHDTVYWYQQGPGQDPQFLISFYEKMQSDKGSIPDRFSAQQFSDYHSELNMSSLELGDSALYFCASSFPSGANVLTFGAGSRLTVL.

This clonotype was found once. The chain links TRBV5-1 to TRBJ2-1; 7 bases agree with TRBD1. The V gene's germline CDR1 is SGHRS and CDR2 YFSETQ. This CDR3 contains 14 residues. The CDR3 sequence is CISSFGTAYNEQFF. CDR3 in DNA: TGCATCAGCAGCTTTGGGACAGCTTACAATGAGCAGTTCTTC.

Note on this clonotype: The junction does not match germline at one end; this may be a read error. The J gene is TRBJ2-7, the V gene TRBV10-3; tentatively, D is TRBD1 or TRBD2 (5 bases each). The CDR3 length is 13 residues. The V gene's germline CDR1 is ENHRY and CDR2 SYGVKD. CDR3 sequence (DNA): TGTGCCTCTGAGGGGACGGACTGGTACGAGCAATACTTC. Translation gives CASEGTDWYEQYF.

The gene calls are TRBV9 and TRBJ2-7; D unresolved. The CDR3 spans 14 residues. Trimming took 0 bases from V and 0 from J, leaving 7 bases between them. CDR1 and CDR2 (germline): SGDLS, YYNGEE. The CDR3 sequence is CASSVAQTSYEQYF. In DNA, the CDR3 is TGTGCCAGCAGCGTAGCACAGACCTCCTACGAGCAGTACTTC.

Notes on this clonotype: Relative to the germline gene, one junction end is altered; a read error may explain this. This chain uses TRBV10-3 with TRBJ2-5; 9 bases are a match to TRBD1. Germline CDR1 and CDR2: ENHRY and SYGVKD. There are 16 residues in the CDR3. The CDR3 DNA is TGTGCCATCAGTAAGTCTGGACAGGGGATGAAAGAGACCCAGTACTTC. Its translation: CAISKSGQGMKETQYF.

This rearrangement joins TRBV12-3 or TRBV12-4 to TRBJ2-2; D ambiguous. The CDR3 covers 16 residues. Trimming took 7 bases from V and 4 from J, leaving 19 bases between them. The CDR3 region has the DNA TGTGCCAGCAATTCCCTCTACATAGAAGCCACCGGGGAGCTGTTTTTT. Its translation is CASNSLYIEATGELFF.

This clonotype was recorded at least ten times. The chain couples TRBV12-3 or TRBV12-4 to TRBJ2-7; D is undetermined. The CDR3 loop spans 13 amino acids. With 5 bases removed from V and 5 bases from J, the gap between germline ends came to 13 bases. The CDR3 region is CASSPLRGHEQYF. The DNA of the CDR3 is TGTGCCAGCAGTCCCTTGCGAGGCCACGAGCAGTACTTC.

Concerning this clonotype: A junction boundary mismatches the germline segment, possibly from a read error. The chain employs TRBV29-1 and TRBJ2-7, with D hard to call. Germline V CDR1 and CDR2: SQVTM, ANQGSEA. The CDR3 totals 9 residues. CDR3 amino acids: CSVAHKQYF. In DNA form, the CDR3 reads TGCAGCGTCGCCCACAAGCAATACTTC.

A note on this clonotype: The germline gene is not matched at one end of the junction; a read error may be the cause. The V gene is TRBV29-1, the J gene TRBJ2-1; 8 nucleotides agree with TRBD2. The CDR3 totals 15 residues. From germline, CDR1 is SQVTM and CDR2 ANQGSEA. The CDR3 bases are TGCACCGTTGAAGTTGCGGGGGGCGAGCGCAATGAGCAATTCTTC. It codes for CTVEVAGGERNEQFF.

The chain has TRBV30 and TRBJ2-7; D uncertain. The V end lost 4 bases, the J end lost 7 bases, and 11 bases lay between the germline ends. This CDR3 region has 11 residues. Germline V gene lookup returns CDR1 GTSNPN and CDR2 SVGIG (reference sequence). The CDR3 loop is CAWNVRYEQYF. The CDR3 DNA sequence: TGTGCCTGGAATGTAAGGTATGAGCAGTACTTC.

Of note for this clonotype: Germline is not matched at one junction end, which may reflect a read error. The chain recombines TRBV5-1 with TRBJ2-1, with a weak D call TRBD2 (5 bases). Germline V gives CDR1 SGHRS, CDR2 YFSETQ. This CDR3 is built from 15 residues. CDR3 nucleotides: TGCGCTAGCAGCTTGGTCGGAGATACGGGAAATGAGCAGTTCTTC. Amino acid sequence: CASSLVGDTGNEQFF.

On this clonotype itself: A junction boundary mismatches the germline segment, possibly from a read error. The chain combines TRBV6-2 or TRBV6-3 with TRBJ2-5, with D perhaps given as TRBD1 or TRBD2 (5 bases each). Germline CDR1 and CDR2: MNHEY and SVGEGT. CDR3 length: 13 amino acids. CDR3 nucleotide sequence: TGTGCCAGTAACCAGGGAGACCAAGAGGCCCAGTACTTC. Its protein product is CASNQGDQEAQYF.

Points on this clonotype: This could be a read error, since a much larger clone is one nucleotide away. The V gene is TRBV7-9, the J gene TRBJ1-4; tentative D call: TRBD1 (6 bases). This CDR3 has 15 amino acids. CDR1 SEHNR and CDR2 FQNEAQ come from the germline V gene (reference sequence). CDR3 in amino acids: CASSFYREISEKVFF. The CDR3 region has the DNA TGTGCCAGCAGCTTCTACAGGGAAATCAGCGAAAAAGTGTTTTTT.

On this clonotype itself: The junction does not match germline at one end; this may be a read error. The gene calls are TRBV29-1 and TRBJ2-3; 9 bases line up with TRBD2. This CDR3 is built from 16 residues. CDR1 and CDR2 (germline): SQVTM, ANQGSEA. CDR3 sequence reads: CSVDGGRALRTNTQYF. The DNA for the CDR3 is TGCAGCGTTGATGGCGGGAGGGCCCTGAGGACAAATACACAGTATTTT.

A note on this clonotype: Germline is not matched at one junction end, which may reflect a read error. This rearrangement joins TRBV7-9 to TRBJ2-5, with a weak D call TRBD1 (5 bases). The germline V gene encodes CDR1 SEHNR and CDR2 FQNEAQ (reference sequence). The length of the CDR3 is 17 residues. This CDR3 is CANSPPGGQQAIKTQYF. CDR3 DNA: TGTGCCAACAGCCCCCCGGGTGGACAACAAGCGATAAAGACCCAGTACTTC.